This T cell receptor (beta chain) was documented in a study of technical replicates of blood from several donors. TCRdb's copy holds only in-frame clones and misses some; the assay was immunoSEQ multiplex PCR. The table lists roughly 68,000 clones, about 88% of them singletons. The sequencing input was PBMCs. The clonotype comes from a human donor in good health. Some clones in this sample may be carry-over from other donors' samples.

In nucleotides, the CDR3 is TGTGCTAGTGGTTTGGGGGGGACAGGGGGTAGATTCCAGCATTTT. Its protein is CASGLGGTGGRFQHF. The chain carries TRBV12-5 and TRBJ1-5, with 11 positions matching TRBD1. The germline gives CDR1 LGHNT, CDR2 FRNRAP. The CDR3 length is 15 residues. V trimming: 1 base; J trimming: 12 bases; junction bases outside the gene matches: 8.